This T cell receptor beta chain comes out of a study of T cell responses to AZD1222 COVID-19 vaccine. The V and J ends lost 7 bases and 0 bases, in that order; junction bases with no gene match: 10. This CDR3 region has 16 residues. Germline values: CDR1 LNHDA, CDR2 SQIVND (reference sequence). TCRdb's copy holds only in-frame clones and misses some; the assay was immunoSEQ multiplex PCR. The sample has some 100,000 clones, roughly 90% seen once. Whole-study findings and limits: Repertoire sampling happened only post peak T cell response. Spike was spanned by vaccine-associated CD4 TCRs, which were dominant at 160-218 and 743-854. Donors in the cohort were predominantly white British and more often female, and clonal diversity was possibly underestimated. Spike-specific TCR breadth rose after two AZD1222 doses, and depth rose as well.

In the case of this clone: Its antigen remains unidentified.

The rearrangement joins TRBV19 to TRBJ2-5; TRBD2 matches 8 bases. The specimen comprised peripheral blood, sampled on day 0 of AZD1222 vaccination. The sequence was obtained from an adult in good health. CDR3 bases: TGTGCCAGTATTGTAGGACTAGCCCCGTACCAAGAGACCCAGTACTTC. Amino acids: CASIVGLAPYQETQYF.